The 2 T cell receptor beta chains in this list originate from one sample, sequenced in a study of post-analysis software for immune sequencing data. Study-level points and caveats: Patients used four to six TRBV segments, including TRBV5-6, TRBV5-1 and TRBV20-1, more often than controls.

Libraries were made from TCR beta cDNA, and they carried unique molecular identifiers. MiXCR, run by TCRdb on the PCR reads, gives a single entry per CDR3 protein. The sample lists about 540,000 distinct CDR3 sequences; roughly 34% were seen once. The antigens of these receptors remain unknown. The sample taken for sequencing was blood. Receptor source: a girl under 18 with multiple sclerosis.

This clonotype was observed many times. The rearrangement joins TRBV12-3 or TRBV12-4 to TRBJ2-3; 8 bases agree with TRBD2. The CDR3 contains 14 residues. V lost 7 bases, J lost 0 bases, and 3 bases stayed unmatched. The CDR3 spells CASIAGPSTDTQYF. CDR3 nucleotides: TGTGCCAGCATAGCGGGACCTAGCACAGATACGCAGTATTTT.

The J gene is TRBJ2-5, the V gene TRBV20-1; D not certain. The CDR3 extends over 14 amino acids. Germline V gives CDR1 DFQATT, CDR2 SNEGSKA (reference sequence). Trimming removed 2 bases at V and 1 base at J, with 11 bases between. CDR3 coding DNA: TGCAGTGCTAGATTAGGTCTTACCCAAGAGACCCAGTACTTC. Translating gives CSARLGLTQETQYF.